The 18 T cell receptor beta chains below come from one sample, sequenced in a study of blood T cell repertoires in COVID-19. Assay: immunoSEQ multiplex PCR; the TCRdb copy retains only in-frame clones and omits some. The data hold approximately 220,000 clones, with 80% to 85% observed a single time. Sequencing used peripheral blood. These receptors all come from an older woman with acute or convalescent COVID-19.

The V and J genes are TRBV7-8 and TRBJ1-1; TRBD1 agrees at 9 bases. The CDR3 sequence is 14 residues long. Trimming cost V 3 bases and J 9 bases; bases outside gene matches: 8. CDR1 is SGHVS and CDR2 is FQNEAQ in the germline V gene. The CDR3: CASSFSGQGYKAFF. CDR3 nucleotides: TGTGCCAGCAGCTTCTCGGGACAGGGTTACAAAGCTTTCTTT. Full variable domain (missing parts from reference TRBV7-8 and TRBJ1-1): GAGVSQSPRYKVAKRGQDVALRCDPISGHVSLFWYQQALGQGPEFLTYFQNEAQLDKSGLPSDRFFAERPEGSVSTLKIQRTQQEDSAVYLCASSFSGQGYKAFFGQGTRLTVV.

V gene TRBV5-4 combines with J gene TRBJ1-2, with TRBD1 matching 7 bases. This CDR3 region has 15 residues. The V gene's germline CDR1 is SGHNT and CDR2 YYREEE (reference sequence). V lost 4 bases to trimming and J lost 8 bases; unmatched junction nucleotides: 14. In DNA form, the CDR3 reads TGTGCCAGCAGCACGGGACAGAACATTGAGAACGGCTACACCTTC. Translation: CASSTGQNIENGYTF.

This CDR3 reads CASSGVLNTEAFF. CDR3 nucleotides: TGTGCCAGCAGCGGGGTATTGAACACTGAAGCTTTCTTT. This chain joins TRBV27 and TRBJ1-1; D is ambiguous. CDR3 length equals 13 residues. In germline, CDR1 is MNHEY, CDR2 SMNVEV (reference sequence). V lost 6 bases and J 0 bases, leaving 8 bases between the germline ends.

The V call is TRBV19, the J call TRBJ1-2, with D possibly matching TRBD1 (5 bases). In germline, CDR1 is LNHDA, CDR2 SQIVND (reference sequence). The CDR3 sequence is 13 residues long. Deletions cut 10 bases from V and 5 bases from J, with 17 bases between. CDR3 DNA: TGTGCCACCAAAAAAGACAGAGTATATGGCTACACCTTC. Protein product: CATKKDRVYGYTF.

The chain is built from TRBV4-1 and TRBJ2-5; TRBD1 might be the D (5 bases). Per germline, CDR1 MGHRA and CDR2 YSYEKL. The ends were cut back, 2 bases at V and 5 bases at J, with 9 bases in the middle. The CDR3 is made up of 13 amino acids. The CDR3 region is CASSQQGWETQYF. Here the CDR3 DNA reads TGCGCCAGCAGCCAACAGGGTTGGGAGACCCAGTACTTC.

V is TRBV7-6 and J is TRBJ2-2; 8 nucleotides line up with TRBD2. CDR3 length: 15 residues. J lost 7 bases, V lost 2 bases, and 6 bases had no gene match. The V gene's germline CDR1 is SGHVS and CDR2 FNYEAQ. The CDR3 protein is CASSLTGGQHGELFF. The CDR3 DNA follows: TGTGCCAGCAGCTTAACGGGGGGGCAACACGGGGAGCTGTTTTTT. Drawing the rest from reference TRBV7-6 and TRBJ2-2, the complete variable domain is GAGVSQSPRYKVTKRGQDVALRCDPISGHVSLYWYRQALGQGPEFLTYFNYEAQQDKSGLPNDRFSAERPEGSISTLTIQRTEQRDSAMYRCASSLTGGQHGELFFGEGSRLTVL.

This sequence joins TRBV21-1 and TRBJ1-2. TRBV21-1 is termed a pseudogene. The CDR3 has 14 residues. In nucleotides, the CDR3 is TGTGCCAGCAGCAAAGTGGAGGAGGGTTGGGGCTACACCTTC. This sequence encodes CASSKVEEGWGYTF.

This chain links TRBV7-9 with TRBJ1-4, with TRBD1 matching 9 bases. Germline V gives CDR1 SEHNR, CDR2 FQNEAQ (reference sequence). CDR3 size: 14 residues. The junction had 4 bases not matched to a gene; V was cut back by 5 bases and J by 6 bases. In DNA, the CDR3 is TGTGCCAGCAGCAAACGACAGGGGGATGAAAAACTGTTTTTT. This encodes CASSKRQGDEKLFF.

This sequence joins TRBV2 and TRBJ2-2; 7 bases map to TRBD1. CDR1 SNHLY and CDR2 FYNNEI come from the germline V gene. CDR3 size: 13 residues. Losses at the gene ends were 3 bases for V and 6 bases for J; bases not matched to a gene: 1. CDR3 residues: CASSERGPGELFF. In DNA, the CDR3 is TGTGCCAGCAGTGAGAGGGGGCCCGGGGAGCTGTTTTTT.

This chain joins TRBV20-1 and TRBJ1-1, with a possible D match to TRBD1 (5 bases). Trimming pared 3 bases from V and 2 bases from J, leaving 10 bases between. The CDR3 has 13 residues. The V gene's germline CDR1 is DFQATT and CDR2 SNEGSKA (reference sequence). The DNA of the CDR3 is TGCAGTGCTAGTAGTCAGGGAAACACTGAAGCTTTCTTT. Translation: CSASSQGNTEAFF.

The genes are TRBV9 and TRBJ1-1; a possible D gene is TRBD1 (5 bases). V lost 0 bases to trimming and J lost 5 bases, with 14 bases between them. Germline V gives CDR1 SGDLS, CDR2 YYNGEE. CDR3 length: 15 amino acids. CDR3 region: CASSVADKGRTEAFF. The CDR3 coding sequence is TGTGCCAGCAGCGTAGCTGATAAGGGGCGGACTGAAGCTTTCTTT.

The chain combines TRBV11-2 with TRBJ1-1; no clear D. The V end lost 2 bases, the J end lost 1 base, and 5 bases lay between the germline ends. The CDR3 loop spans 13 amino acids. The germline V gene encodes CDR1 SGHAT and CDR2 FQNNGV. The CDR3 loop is CASSLSRNTEAFF. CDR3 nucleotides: TGTGCCAGCAGCTTATCCAGGAACACTGAAGCTTTCTTT. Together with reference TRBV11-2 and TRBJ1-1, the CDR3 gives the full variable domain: EAGVAQSPRYKIIEKRQSVAFWCNPISGHATLYWYQQILGQGPKLLIQFQNNGVVDDSQLPKDRFSAERLKGVDSTLKIQPAKLEDSAVYLCASSLSRNTEAFFGQGTRLTVV.

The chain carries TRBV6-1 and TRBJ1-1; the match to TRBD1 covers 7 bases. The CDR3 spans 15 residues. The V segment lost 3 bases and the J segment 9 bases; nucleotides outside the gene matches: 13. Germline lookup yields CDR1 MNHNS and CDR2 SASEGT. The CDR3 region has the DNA TGTGCCAGCAGTGAGGGGGTCCATGGGACAGCAAAAGCTTTCTTT. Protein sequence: CASSEGVHGTAKAFF.

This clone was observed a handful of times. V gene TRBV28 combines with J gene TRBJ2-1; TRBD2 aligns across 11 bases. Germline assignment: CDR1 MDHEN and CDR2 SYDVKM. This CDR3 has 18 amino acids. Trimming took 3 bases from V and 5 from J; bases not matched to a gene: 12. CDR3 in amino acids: CASSFLAGGLVRHNEQFF. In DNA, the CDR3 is TGTGCCAGCAGTTTTTTAGCGGGGGGGCTAGTGAGACACAATGAGCAGTTCTTC.

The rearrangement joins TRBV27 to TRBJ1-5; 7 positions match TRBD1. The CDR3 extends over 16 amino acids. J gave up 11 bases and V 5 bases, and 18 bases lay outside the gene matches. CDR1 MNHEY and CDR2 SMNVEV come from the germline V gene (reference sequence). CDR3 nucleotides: TGTGCCAGCAGTCCAACAGGGGTGGCTGGCGGGCGGGCCCAGCATTTT. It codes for CASSPTGVAGGRAQHF.

Here the CDR3 reads CATSEPGATNYGYTF. CDR3 sequence (DNA): TGTGCCACCAGTGAGCCAGGGGCAACTAACTATGGCTACACCTTC. The chain carries TRBV24-1 and TRBJ1-2; possibly TRBD1 for D (6 bases). CDR3 length: 15 amino acids. V shed 4 bases and J shed 0 bases, with 11 bases lying between them. Germline lookup yields CDR1 KGHDR and CDR2 SFDVKD.

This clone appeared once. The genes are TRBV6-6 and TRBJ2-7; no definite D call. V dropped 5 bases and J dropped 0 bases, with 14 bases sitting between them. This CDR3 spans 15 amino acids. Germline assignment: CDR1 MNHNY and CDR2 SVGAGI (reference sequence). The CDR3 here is CASSAFAESSYEQYF. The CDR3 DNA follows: TGTGCCAGCAGTGCATTTGCGGAGAGCTCCTACGAGCAGTACTTC.

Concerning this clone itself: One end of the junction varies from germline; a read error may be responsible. CDR3 sequence reads: CSVEVIPDRTLF. In DNA form, the CDR3 reads TGCAGCGTTGAAGTGATTCCAGACAGGACCCTCTTC. The chain couples TRBV29-1 to TRBJ1-2, with D possibly matching TRBD1 (6 bases). The CDR3 covers 12 residues. Germline CDR1 is SQVTM and CDR2 is ANQGSEA.